Shown below are 27 T cell receptor beta chains from a single sample sequenced in a study of PD-1 blockade in classical Hodgkin lymphoma. The patients all showed relapse after autologous stem cell transplantation, while their brentuximab vedotin exposure varied. Some clones are missing from TCRdb's copy, which holds only in-frame ones; the method was immunoSEQ multiplex PCR. The sample yields roughly 14,000 clones, 86% seen once. Source: peripheral blood mononuclear cells (PBMCs), taken at baseline. The receptors shown here come from a human donor with classical Hodgkin lymphoma.

The V call is TRBV28, the J call TRBJ2-5; 8 bases are shared with TRBD2. Germline loops: CDR1 MDHEN, CDR2 SYDVKM. V shed 5 bases and J 1 base; nucleotides not matched to a gene: 9. The length of the CDR3 is 16 residues. CDR3 sequence (DNA): TGTGCCAGCAGTCCGAAGCGGGAGTGGCCCCAAGAGACCCAGTACTTC. Translation gives CASSPKREWPQETQYF.

The chain recombines TRBV9 with TRBJ2-5, with 11 bases fitting TRBD2. With V trimmed by 0 bases and J by 7 bases, 5 bases remained unmatched. Germline V CDR1 and CDR2: SGDLS, YYNGEE. This CDR3 has 15 amino acids. DNA for the CDR3: TGTGCCAGCAGCGTAGAGACTAGCGGGGCTATGACCCAGTACTTC. Translating gives CASSVETSGAMTQYF.

The V gene is TRBV19, the J gene TRBJ1-1; D not resolved. Germline CDR1 and CDR2: LNHDA and SQIVND (reference sequence). CDR3 length: 13 amino acids. Trimming removed 3 bases from V and 2 bases from J, with 7 bases in between. The CDR3 DNA is TGTGCCAGTAGTATTAAAGAAAACACTGAAGCTTTCTTT. Translation gives CASSIKENTEAFF.

The chain carries TRBV18 and TRBJ2-7; TRBD1 aligns across 9 bases. The germline CDR1 and CDR2 sequences are KGHSH and LQKENI. The CDR3 has 15 residues. With V trimmed by 3 bases and J by 2 bases, 5 bases remained unmatched. The CDR3 region has the DNA TGTGCCAGCTCACCGGGGACAGGGCCAACCTACGAGCAGTACTTC. It yields the protein CASSPGTGPTYEQYF.

This clone was seen more than once but under ten times. Germline and junction disagree at one end, which may indicate a read error. The chain uses TRBV10-1 and TRBJ2-3; D is undetermined. Germline V CDR1 and CDR2: WNHNN, SYGVQD (reference sequence). The CDR3 runs to 12 residues. The CDR3: CATSPSTDTQYF. Here the CDR3 DNA reads TGCGCCACCAGTCCTTCCACAGATACGCAGTATTTT.

On this clone itself: Other DNA sequences in the sample encode the same CDR3. The chain recombines TRBV19 with TRBJ2-2, with D unresolved. The CDR3 contains 13 residues. V lost 3 bases and J lost 2, with 4 bases in between. Germline loops: CDR1 LNHDA, CDR2 SQIVND (reference sequence). Written as DNA, the CDR3 is TGTGCCAGTAGTATTACCAACACCGGGGAGCTGTTTTTT. Its protein product is CASSITNTGELFF.

The V and J genes are TRBV2 and TRBJ1-5; D is perhaps TRBD1 (5 bases). The CDR3 loop spans 13 amino acids. Looked up from germline, CDR1 is SNHLY and CDR2 is FYNNEI. The ends were cut back, 6 bases at V and 3 bases at J, with 9 bases in the middle. CDR3 DNA sequence: TGTGCCAGCAGGACAGACGTCAATCAGCCCCAGCATTTT. It yields the protein CASRTDVNQPQHF. The full variable domain, its missing parts supplied by reference TRBV2 and TRBJ1-5, is EPEVTQTPSHQVTQMGQEVILRCVPISNHLYFYWYRQILGQKVEFLVSFYNNEISEKSEIFDDQFSVERPDGSNFTLKIRSTKLEDSAMYFCASRTDVNQPQHFGDGTRLSIL.

This chain links TRBV25-1 with TRBJ2-1; tentatively, D is TRBD1 (6 bases). Germline V gene lookup returns CDR1 MGHDK and CDR2 SYGVNS. Trimming stripped 4 bases from V and 7 bases from J, with 11 bases between. The CDR3 is 13 amino acids. CDR3: CASSGGRHNEQFF. Here the CDR3 DNA reads TGTGCCAGCAGTGGGGGGCGACATAATGAGCAGTTCTTC.

This clone was seen only once. The CDR3 DNA is TGTGCCAGCAGGCCGGACGTTCGGGGACAAGAGACCCAGTACTTC. The encoded protein is CASRPDVRGQETQYF. The V gene is TRBV5-4, the J gene TRBJ2-5; a possible D gene is TRBD2 (5 bases). Germline V gene lookup returns CDR1 SGHNT and CDR2 YYREEE (reference sequence). The CDR3 extends over 15 amino acids. V was cut by 5 bases and J by 2 bases, with 16 bases left in between.

V is TRBV19 and J is TRBJ2-7; TRBD2 matches 13 bases. The germline V gene encodes CDR1 LNHDA and CDR2 SQIVND (reference sequence). V lost 9 bases and J lost 3; bases outside the gene matches: 5. The CDR3 covers 14 residues. The CDR3 sequence: CASRGLAGSYEQYF. CDR3 nucleotides: TGTGCCAGCAGGGGACTAGCGGGGAGCTACGAGCAGTACTTC.

This chain connects TRBV27 to TRBJ2-5; D gene uncertain. The CDR3 is 14 residues long. Germline CDR1 and CDR2: MNHEY and SMNVEV (reference sequence). Trimming stripped 2 bases from V and 0 bases from J, with 7 bases between. The CDR3, as DNA: TGTGCCAGCAGTTTAATCCGCGACCAAGAGACCCAGTACTTC. It yields the protein CASSLIRDQETQYF.

This chain's CDR3 is CAWSSLGNTEAFF. CDR3 DNA sequence: TGTGCCTGGAGTTCTTTGGGGAACACTGAAGCTTTCTTT. The chain recombines TRBV30 with TRBJ1-1, with unresolved D. The CDR3 covers 13 residues. In germline, CDR1 is GTSNPN, CDR2 SVGIG (reference sequence). V dropped 2 bases and J dropped 1 base, with 8 bases sitting between them. The whole variable domain, remainder taken from reference TRBV30 and TRBJ1-1, is SQTIHQWPATLVQPVGSPLSLECTVEGTSNPNLYWYRQAAGRGLQLLFYSVGIGQISSEVPQNLSASRPQDRQFILSSKKLLLSDSGFYLCAWSSLGNTEAFFGQGTRLTVV.

This chain connects TRBV9 to TRBJ2-6; D unresolved. From germline, CDR1 is SGDLS and CDR2 YYNGEE. CDR3 length: 15 amino acids. V lost 0 bases to trimming and J lost 0 bases, with 4 bases between them. CDR3 in DNA: TGTGCCAGCAGCGTAGGCACCTCTGGGGCCAACGTCCTGACTTTC. Residues: CASSVGTSGANVLTF.

The rearrangement links TRBV7-9 to TRBJ2-5; 9 bases are a match to TRBD2. The CDR3 has 18 amino acids. V trimming: 5 bases; J trimming: 5 bases; junction bases outside the gene matches: 18. Germline lookup yields CDR1 SEHNR and CDR2 FQNEAQ (reference sequence). The DNA for the CDR3 is TGTGCCAGCAGCCCAATTCCGGTAGCGGGAGATAGGCACGAGACCCAGTACTTC. Translation gives CASSPIPVAGDRHETQYF.

The chain employs TRBV29-1 and TRBJ2-3; TRBD2 might be the D (5 bases). This CDR3 is built from 15 residues. V lost 3 bases to trimming and J lost 0 bases, with 13 bases between them. Per germline, CDR1 SQVTM and CDR2 ANQGSEA. CDR3 nucleotide sequence: TGCAGCGTTGAGGAGCGGCCTCCTAGCACAGATACGCAGTATTTT. Its protein is CSVEERPPSTDTQYF.

The chain recombines TRBV15 with TRBJ2-1, with 7 bases fitting TRBD2. Germline trimming cut 0 bases from V and 4 bases from J; bases unmatched to any gene: 9. CDR1 is LNHNV, CDR2 YYDKDF, per germline (reference sequence). The CDR3 loop spans 17 amino acids. The CDR3 DNA reads as TGTGCCACCAGCAGAGAACGGGGAGGGACCGTTTACAATGAGCAGTTCTTC. Encoded protein: CATSRERGGTVYNEQFF. Combining the CDR3 with reference TRBV15 and TRBJ2-1 gives the whole variable domain DAMVIQNPRYQVTQFGKPVTLSCSQTLNHNVMYWYQQKSSQAPKLLFHYYDKDFNNEADTPDNFQSRRPNTSFCFLDIRSPGLGDTAMYLCATSRERGGTVYNEQFFGPGTRLTVL.

The table lists this clone with a count of one. Other DNA sequences within the sample encode an identical CDR3. This sequence joins TRBV5-1 and TRBJ1-6, with 9 bases fitting TRBD1. CDR1 and CDR2 from the germline V gene are SGHRS and YFSETQ. There are 13 residues in the CDR3. V dropped 5 bases and J dropped 10; count of bases not matched to a gene: 4. The CDR3 sequence: CASSPDRGSPLHF. The CDR3 bases are TGCGCCAGCAGTCCAGACAGGGGGTCACCCCTCCACTTT.

The chain links TRBV4-3 to TRBJ2-7; no reliable D call. CDR3 length equals 16 residues. Trimming took off 1 base at V and 0 bases at J, with 13 bases between the two ends. Looked up from germline, CDR1 is LGHNA and CDR2 is YSLEER. The CDR3, as DNA: TGCGCCAGCAGCCAAGCCGCGACGGAGAGCTCCTACGAGCAGTACTTC. This gives the protein CASSQAATESSYEQYF.

The chain combines TRBV5-1 with TRBJ2-5; 8 bases map to TRBD2. The length of the CDR3 is 16 residues. Trimming took 3 bases from V and 1 from J; bases not matched to a gene: 8. The germline gives CDR1 SGHRS, CDR2 YFSETQ. CDR3 nucleotide sequence: TGCGCCAGCAGCTCCGTAGCGGGGTTCGCCCAAGAGACCCAGTACTTC. As protein: CASSSVAGFAQETQYF.

The chain employs TRBV19 and TRBJ2-7; the D gene is possibly TRBD1 (6 bases). Germline V CDR1 and CDR2: LNHDA, SQIVND (reference sequence). CDR3 length equals 15 residues. V was cut by 0 bases and J by 2 bases, with 11 bases left in between. Written as DNA, the CDR3 is TGTGCCAGTAGTATAGATCAAGGGGGACCCTACGAGCAGTACTTC. As protein: CASSIDQGGPYEQYF. The whole variable domain, filled in from reference TRBV19 and TRBJ2-7, reads DGGITQSPKYLFRKEGQNVTLSCEQNLNHDAMYWYRQDPGQGLRLIYYSQIVNDFQKGDIAEGYSVSREKKESFPLTVTSAQKNPTAFYLCASSIDQGGPYEQYFGPGTRLTVT.

This sequence joins TRBV5-6 and TRBJ2-7, with D possibly called TRBD1 or TRBD2 (6 bases each). This CDR3 spans 15 amino acids. V lost 4 bases, J lost 0 bases, and 14 bases lay in between. Per germline, CDR1 SGHDT and CDR2 YYEEEE. The CDR3 sequence: CASSRGPLSSYEQYF. The CDR3 DNA reads as TGTGCCAGCAGCCGGGGGCCCTTAAGCTCCTACGAGCAGTACTTC.

The chain combines TRBV20-1 with TRBJ1-1; D gene uncertain. Germline V lookup: CDR1 DFQATT, CDR2 SNEGSKA (reference sequence). The CDR3 consists of 11 residues. V gave up 3 bases and J gave up 3 bases, with 5 bases separating them. The CDR3 here is CSASGYTEAFF. The DNA for the CDR3 is TGCAGTGCTAGCGGATACACTGAAGCTTTCTTT.

V is TRBV19 and J is TRBJ2-1; D ambiguous. V lost 7 bases and J 6 bases, leaving 10 bases between the germline ends. Per germline, CDR1 LNHDA and CDR2 SQIVND (reference sequence). This CDR3 is built from 12 residues. The CDR3 protein is CASTPRVNEQFF. CDR3 DNA sequence: TGTGCCAGTACCCCTAGGGTCAATGAGCAGTTCTTC.

This clone is a singleton in its sample. J is TRBJ1-2 and V is TRBV20-1, with 7 nucleotides matching TRBD1. Germline V gene lookup returns CDR1 DFQATT and CDR2 SNEGSKA (reference sequence). The V and J ends lost 6 bases and 4 bases, in that order; junction bases with no gene match: 2. The CDR3 covers 11 residues. The CDR3 DNA reads as TGCAGTGCCGGACAGGCCTATGGCTACACCTTC. Translation: CSAGQAYGYTF.

The chain carries TRBV19 and TRBJ1-1; D remains unclear. The CDR3 totals 13 residues. V lost 6 bases and J lost 2, with 10 bases in between. Germline V gene data show CDR1 as LNHDA and CDR2 as SQIVND (reference sequence). The DNA of the CDR3 is TGTGCCAGTAGAATAACGGTCAACACTGAAGCTTTCTTT. This encodes CASRITVNTEAFF.

V gene TRBV25-1 combines with J gene TRBJ1-2, with D possibly matching TRBD1 (6 bases). V dropped 3 bases and J dropped 3 bases, with 8 bases sitting between them. CDR1 and CDR2 from the germline V gene are MGHDK and SYGVNS. CDR3 size: 13 residues. The CDR3 DNA is TGTGCCAGCAGTGACAGGGGATACTATGGCTACACCTTC. Its protein is CASSDRGYYGYTF.

The chain carries TRBV28 and TRBJ1-5; no reliable D call. V was clipped by 2 bases and J by 14 bases, with 16 bases between them. This CDR3 is 13 amino acids long. Germline V gives CDR1 MDHEN, CDR2 SYDVKM. The chain's CDR3 is CASSLGRLEGKHF. The CDR3 nucleotides are TGTGCCAGCAGTTTAGGAAGGTTAGAGGGAAAGCATTTT.